Listed below are T cell receptor beta chains from one sample, sequenced in a study of T cells in Graves' hyperthyroidism and ophthalmopathy. TCRdb reprocessed the multiplex PCR reads via MiXCR and lists one record per CDR3 protein. Here the sample spans a few hundred thousand distinct CDR3 sequences, less than 25% being singletons. The material sequenced was blood. Receptor source: a man between 18 and 35 years old with Graves' hyperthyroidism. CDR3s include the opening cysteine and the closing phenylalanine or tryptophan. Each record gives: CDR3 DNA, CDR3 protein, J gene, CDR3 length, clone size, V gene, D gene. A D gene is named only where the DNA matches it firmly. Clone size, where shown, is once, few, many, or a class for clones that have expanded.

DNA: TGCGCCATGAACAGGACAGGGGTCCTGAACACTGAAGCTTTCTTT
CDR3: CAMNRTGVLNTEAFF
J: TRBJ1-1
length: 15
size: many
V: TRBV10-1
D: TRBD1

DNA: TGTGCCAGCAGTGAAGTAGCCGTGTTCCCGGACAGGGGGTATACGAACTATGGCTACACCTTC
CDR3: CASSEVAVFPDRGYTNYGYTF
J: TRBJ1-2
length: 21
size: many
V: TRBV6-1
D: TRBD1

DNA: TGTGCCAGCAGCTTAGGGGGGAGCGGAGAACTAAAAGCTTTCTTT
CDR3: CASSLGGSGELKAFF
J: TRBJ1-1
length: 15
size: many
V: TRBV7-2
D: -

DNA: TGTGCCAGCCTCCCCTCGGGGGGACGCACCGGGGAGCTGTTTTTT
CDR3: CASLPSGGRTGELFF
J: TRBJ2-2
length: 15
size: -
V: TRBV12-3/TRBV12-4
D: TRBD2

DNA: TGTGCCAGCGTAACACCCGGGAAGAACACTGAAGCTTTCTTT
CDR3: CASVTPGKNTEAFF
J: TRBJ1-1
length: 14
size: few
V: TRBV11-2
D: -

DNA: TGCAGTGCTAGAGACCGGGACAGGGGTAGTTGGAACACTGAAGCTTTCTTT
CDR3: CSARDRDRGSWNTEAFF
J: TRBJ1-1
length: 17
size: many
V: TRBV20-1
D: TRBD1

DNA: TGTGCCAGCTCCCTCCGAATGCCCGCCGTTCAAGAGACCCAGTACTTC
CDR3: CASSLRMPAVQETQYF
J: TRBJ2-5
length: 16
size: many
V: TRBV27
D: -

DNA: TGTGCCAGCACCCAAGGAGGTCAAGAGACCCAGTACTTC
CDR3: CASTQGGQETQYF
J: TRBJ2-5
length: 13
size: many
V: TRBV28
D: -

DNA: TGTGCCAGCAGTTCAGGGGGTTATAGCGAGCAGTACTTC
CDR3: CASSSGGYSEQYF
J: TRBJ2-7
length: 13
size: few
V: TRBV12-3/TRBV12-4
D: TRBD1

DNA: TGTGCCTGGAGTGTCGGGACGGCAAATGGCTACACCTTC
CDR3: CAWSVGTANGYTF
J: TRBJ1-2
length: 13
size: few
V: TRBV30
D: -

DNA: TGTGCCAGCAACAGGGGGCGTAATCAGCCCCAGCATTTT
CDR3: CASNRGRNQPQHF
J: TRBJ1-5
length: 13
size: many
V: TRBV2
D: TRBD1

DNA: TGTGCCACCAGCAGGGATGGAGGTTGGGAGGGCACTGAAGCTTTCTTT
CDR3: CATSRDGGWEGTEAFF
J: TRBJ1-1
length: 16
size: many
V: TRBV15
D: -

DNA: TGTGCCAGCGTGTACAGGGGGCGTGACACTGAAGCTTTCTTT
CDR3: CASVYRGRDTEAFF
J: TRBJ1-1
length: 14
size: -
V: TRBV6-1
D: TRBD1

DNA: TGTGCCAGCAGTGAAGTGAGTGGATCCGGGGGTCAGCCCCAGCATTTT
CDR3: CASSEVSGSGGQPQHF
J: TRBJ1-5
length: 16
size: -
V: TRBV6-1
D: -

DNA: TGTGCCAGTCAGAAAAGACAAAAAGGCTACGAGCAGTACTTC
CDR3: CASQKRQKGYEQYF
J: TRBJ2-7
length: 14
size: many
V: TRBV6-1
D: -

DNA: TGTGCCAGCAGTCCCCAGGGGGCCCACACTGAAGCTTTCTTT
CDR3: CASSPQGAHTEAFF
J: TRBJ1-1
length: 14
size: many
V: TRBV28
D: TRBD1

DNA: TGTGCCAGCACTTCCCGGGACTTGATGCCCCAGCATTTT
CDR3: CASTSRDLMPQHF
J: TRBJ1-5
length: 13
size: many
V: TRBV28
D: -

DNA: TGTGCCAGCAGTTCCCCGGGGGCGCCCCCTGGCTACACCTTC
CDR3: CASSSPGAPPGYTF
J: TRBJ1-2
length: 14
size: many
V: TRBV6-5
D: -

DNA: TGTGCCAGCAGCTCCTCGCCAAGGGGGGAGACCCAGTACTTC
CDR3: CASSSSPRGETQYF
J: TRBJ2-5
length: 14
size: -
V: TRBV11-2
D: -

DNA: TGTGCCAGCAGAAAGGACAGGGATAGCAATCAGCCCCAGCATTTT
CDR3: CASRKDRDSNQPQHF
J: TRBJ1-5
length: 15
size: many
V: TRBV12-3/TRBV12-4
D: TRBD1

DNA: TGCAGTGCTAGTCCGGGCTTGAACACTGAAGCTTTCTTT
CDR3: CSASPGLNTEAFF
J: TRBJ1-1
length: 13
size: many
V: TRBV20-1
D: -

DNA: TGTGCCAGCACCGTGACAGGGGGTGGCTACGAGCAGTACTTC
CDR3: CASTVTGGGYEQYF
J: TRBJ2-7
length: 14
size: few
V: TRBV12-3/TRBV12-4
D: TRBD1

DNA: TGTGCCAGTCGCGGGGTCGGCTCCTACGAGCAGTACTTC
CDR3: CASRGVGSYEQYF
J: TRBJ2-7
length: 13
size: few
V: TRBV2
D: -

DNA: TGTGCCAGCAGCTCGTCCAGGGTCATGAACACTGAAGCTTTCTTT
CDR3: CASSSSRVMNTEAFF
J: TRBJ1-1
length: 15
size: few
V: TRBV11-2
D: -

DNA: TGTGCCAGCAGTGAATATTTCACGGGACTAGCGAGTTCCTACGAGCAGTACTTC
CDR3: CASSEYFTGLASSYEQYF
J: TRBJ2-7
length: 18
size: many
V: TRBV25-1
D: TRBD2

DNA: TGTGCCAGCAGCCAAGGGGCGACAGGGAGCTCCTACGAGCAGTACTTC
CDR3: CASSQGATGSSYEQYF
J: TRBJ2-7
length: 16
size: many
V: TRBV14
D: TRBD1

DNA: TGTGCCAGCAGTGGCGCGCTTAATAGCGAAGCTTTCTTT
CDR3: CASSGALNSEAFF
J: TRBJ1-1
length: 13
size: -
V: TRBV6-1
D: -

DNA: TGTGCCACCAGTGCCGCCGGGGACACTGGCCGTGAAGCTTTCTTT
CDR3: CATSAAGDTGREAFF
J: TRBJ1-1
length: 15
size: few
V: TRBV12-3/TRBV12-4
D: -

DNA: TGTGCCAGTAGCCAGGGACAACGAAACACTGAAGCTTTCTTT
CDR3: CASSQGQRNTEAFF
J: TRBJ1-1
length: 14
size: many
V: TRBV19
D: -

DNA: TGTGCCAGCAGTCCCAAAGGCCAGGGAAAGATTCAGCCCCAGCATTTT
CDR3: CASSPKGQGKIQPQHF
J: TRBJ1-5
length: 16
size: many
V: TRBV25-1
D: -

DNA: TGTGCCACCAGCAGGTACGACCAAGCCCAGCCCCAGCATTTT
CDR3: CATSRYDQAQPQHF
J: TRBJ1-5
length: 14
size: many
V: TRBV15
D: -